This T cell receptor (beta chain) originates from a study of T cells of healthy individuals. MiXCR, applied by TCRdb to the 5' RACE reads, yields one record per CDR3 protein. The data show more than 60,000 distinct CDR3 sequences, 15% to 20% seen once. The CDR3 has 16 amino acids. V was pared by 5 bases and J by 8 bases, with 17 bases of the junction left unmatched. Per the germline V gene, CDR1 is SQVTM and CDR2 is ANQGSEA. The chain recombines TRBV29-1 with TRBJ2-1, with TRBD1 matching 8 bases. This sequence originates from a human donor in good health. CDR3 sequence: CSVFFGGTGLLDEQFF. CDR3 coding DNA: TGCAGCGTTTTTTTTGGTGGGACAGGTCTTTTAGATGAGCAGTTCTTC.